Listed below are T cell receptor beta chains from one sample, sequenced in a study of radiation and T cells in renal cell carcinoma. Assay used: immunoSEQ multiplex PCR; TCRdb lists only in-frame clones, some missing. There are 50,000 to 65,000 clones in the sample; around three quarters occur only once, and over 5.5% lies in the top ten. The sequences come from blood, collected from a patient whose treatment included radiotherapy and nephrectomy. These receptors were taken from a man aged 55-75 years with renal cell carcinoma. Each CDR3 is given with its conserved first and last residue.

>14|TRBJ2-1|TRBV4-3
CASSQETSGNEQFF
>14|TRBJ1-4|TRBV19
CASTEGSKSKKLFF
>16|TRBJ2-3|TRBV5-1
CASSLVSQGQTDTQYF
>13|TRBJ2-7|TRBV7-2
CASSLASLREQYF
>15|TRBJ2-3|TRBV9
CASSDGGRNPDTQYF
>15|TRBJ2-2|TRBV7-2
CASSLFPPDTGELFF
>13|TRBJ2-7|TRBV6-5
CATRGLSSYEQYF
>13|TRBJ2-1|TRBV7-7
CASSLSGDNEQFF
>14|TRBJ2-3|TRBV11-2
CASTRLQGTDTQYF
>13|TRBJ2-5|TRBV6-6
CASSYGTVETQYF
>17|TRBJ2-2|TRBV5-1
CASSLGLAGAVTGELFF
>11|TRBJ2-1|TRBV5-1
CASSAYNEQFF
>16|TRBJ2-1|TRBV4-1
CASSQEMTSQYNEQFF
>12|TRBJ1-2|TRBV10-3
CAIHDTLNGYTF